The T cell receptor (beta chain) described here comes from a study of cytomegalovirus exposure and HLA in healthy donors. The PCR made use of 60 Vbeta and 13 Jbeta primers. Clones were read by immunoSEQ multiplex PCR, and TCRdb kept only the in-frame ones, dropping some. The sample shows 150,000 to 200,000 clones, about 79% of them seen only once. Germline V gene data show CDR1 as MGHDK and CDR2 as SYGVNS. The CDR3 has 15 residues. V trimming: 5 bases; J trimming: 5 bases; junction bases outside the gene matches: 8. Whole-study findings and limits: Reports indicated that the classifier achieved high specificity and sensitivity in diagnosing cytomegalovirus status.

A note on this clone: Its antigen remains unidentified.

The chain has TRBV25-1 and TRBJ2-3; 9 nucleotides agree with TRBD2. Sequenced: PBMCs. This clonotype was sampled from a woman in her 50s in good health and CMV-seropositive. CDR3 sequence: CASSSQRGALDTQYF. Here the CDR3 DNA reads TGTGCCAGCAGTTCTCAGCGGGGGGCCTTAGATACGCAGTATTTT.